The rows below give T cell receptor beta chains drawn from one sample of a study of T-cell memory formation after mild COVID-19. TCRdb fed the 5' RACE reads into MiXCR, producing one record per CDR3 protein. Among about 84,000 distinct CDR3 sequences, around 13% were seen once, and the ten largest hold around 29%. Sequenced input: PBMCs or a T cell subset sorted from them (not recorded which). These TCRs come from an adult woman who had mild COVID-19 (a few samples of this study predate the infection). Cell type and time point are not known. CDR3s include the opening cysteine and the closing phenylalanine or tryptophan. A D gene is named only where the DNA matches it firmly. For some rows the clone size is stated as once, few or many, or as a class when expanded; others skip it.

TRBV7-8	TRBJ2-7	TRBD2	NA	TGTGCCAGCAGCCAGGTACTAGCGGGGGGGCCGGACGAGCAGTACTTC	CASSQVLAGGPDEQYF
TRBV5-1	TRBJ2-5	NA	few	TGCGCCAGCAGCTTGGGGACGGGGTACGAGACCCAGTACTTC	CASSLGTGYETQYF
TRBV7-9	TRBJ2-7	TRBD1	few	TGTGCCAGCAGCTTAGACCGGGACAGCCCCTACGAGCAGTACTTC	CASSLDRDSPYEQYF
TRBV12-3/TRBV12-4	TRBJ1-2	TRBD1	few	TGTGCCAGCAGTTTCGGACAGGGGGCGATGAGCTACACCTTC	CASSFGQGAMSYTF
TRBV4-3	TRBJ2-7	TRBD2	NA	TGCGCCAGCAGCCAAGGACTAGCGGGAGGCCGGCGGGACTACGAGCAGTACTTC	CASSQGLAGGRRDYEQYF
TRBV7-9	TRBJ2-1	TRBD2	few	TGTGCCAGCAGCTCCACCACTAGCGGGAGGACTTCCTACAATGAGCAGTTCTTC	CASSSTTSGRTSYNEQFF
TRBV29-1	TRBJ2-7	NA	many	TGCAGCGTGGAGGACACGGCCTACGAGCAGTACTTC	CSVEDTAYEQYF
TRBV28	TRBJ2-6	NA	NA	TGTGCCAGCAGTTTATGGCAGTTAAGCTCTGGGGCCAACGTCCTGACTTTC	CASSLWQLSSGANVLTF
TRBV12-3/TRBV12-4	TRBJ2-1	NA	NA	TGTGCCAGCAGTTCCCCCGGGGCGATCAATGAGCAGTTCTTC	CASSSPGAINEQFF
TRBV12-3/TRBV12-4	TRBJ2-5	TRBD2	few	TGTGCCAGCAGTGACACGACTAGCGGGAGTTCTGGGTGGTACCAAGAGACCCAGTACTTC	CASSDTTSGSSGWYQETQYF
TRBV27	TRBJ2-3	NA	many	TGTGCCAGCAGTTTTGGGGACGGCACAGATACGCAGTATTTT	CASSFGDGTDTQYF
TRBV29-1	TRBJ1-2	TRBD1	few	TGCAGCGTACGACAGGGGGAAGGCTATGGCTACACCTTC	CSVRQGEGYGYTF
TRBV4-3	TRBJ2-3	NA	few	TGCGCCAGCAGCCAAGAGCTAGCGCCTACAGATACGCAGTATTTT	CASSQELAPTDTQYF
TRBV11-2	TRBJ1-1	NA	few	TGTGCCAGCAGCTCCGCGCTGCCTTTAAGGAACACTGAAGCTTTCTTT	CASSSALPLRNTEAFF
TRBV24-1	TRBJ2-1	TRBD2	NA	TGTGCCACCAGTGATTTAGCTAGCGGGGGGGCTTTGAATGAGCAGTTCTTC	CATSDLASGGALNEQFF
TRBV4-2	TRBJ2-7	TRBD1	many	TGTGCCAGCAGCCACCCGGGACAGGGGGCGGGGAGGCCCACCTACGAGCAGTACTTC	CASSHPGQGAGRPTYEQYF
TRBV7-9	TRBJ1-4	NA	many	TGTGCCAGCAGCTTAACACCACGAGGGGAAAAACTGTTTTTT	CASSLTPRGEKLFF
TRBV27	TRBJ2-3	TRBD2	many	TGTGCCAGCAGTTTAAGCGGGGGGGCATCATTAACAGATACGCAGTATTTT	CASSLSGGASLTDTQYF
TRBV6-5	TRBJ2-2	NA	few	TGTGCCAGCAGCGCCGGGCAGGGGACCGGGGAGCTGTTTTTT	CASSAGQGTGELFF
TRBV12-3/TRBV12-4	TRBJ1-1	TRBD1	NA	TGTGCCAGCAGTGGGACAGATCGACGCACTGAAGCTTTCTTT	CASSGTDRRTEAFF
TRBV2	TRBJ2-7	NA	NA	TGTGCCAGCAGTGAAATATGGTCTTCGGGCGAGCAGTACTTC	CASSEIWSSGEQYF
TRBV7-2	TRBJ2-7	NA	few	TGTGCCAGCAGCTTAGAGGACGGGGCAACCTACGAGCAGTACTTC	CASSLEDGATYEQYF
TRBV7-8	TRBJ2-1	TRBD2	NA	TGTGCCAGCAGCGTTAGCGGGGGGTACAATGAGCAGTTCTTC	CASSVSGGYNEQFF
TRBV29-1	TRBJ2-7	NA	few	TGCAGCGTTGAAGGAGAGAACCGAGCCTACGAGCAGTACTTC	CSVEGENRAYEQYF
TRBV4-2	TRBJ2-6	TRBD2	many	TGTGCCAGCAGCCAAGATCCGCGGGGGGCTGCTGGGGCCAACGTCCTGACTTTC	CASSQDPRGAAGANVLTF
TRBV20-1	TRBJ2-7	NA	few	TGCAGTGCTAAAGGGATTAGCTCCTACGAGCAGTACTTC	CSAKGISSYEQYF
TRBV2	TRBJ2-5	NA	few	TGTGCCAGCAGGCCCAGGGCAAAAGAGACCCAGTACTTC	CASRPRAKETQYF
TRBV24-1	TRBJ1-5	TRBD1	few	TGTGCCACCAGTGACACTACAGGGGGCGGGGATCAGCCCCAGCATTTT	CATSDTTGGGDQPQHF
TRBV5-1	TRBJ2-7	NA	NA	TGCGCCAGCAGCTTGGAGTTCACCGGGAACCACACCTACGAGCAGTACTTC	CASSLEFTGNHTYEQYF
TRBV4-2	TRBJ2-7	NA	few	TGTGCCAGCAGCCAAGACGAGGGGCCGTACGAGCAGTACTTC	CASSQDEGPYEQYF
TRBV7-8	TRBJ2-1	TRBD2	NA	TGTGCCAGCCGGGAATTTAGCGGGGGGGTTGGTGAGCAGTTCTTC	CASREFSGGVGEQFF
TRBV25-1	TRBJ2-3	NA	once	TGTGCCAGCACCCCCCGAGGAGACTATCGCACAGATACGCAGTATTTT	CASTPRGDYRTDTQYF
TRBV27	TRBJ2-7	TRBD1	few	TGTGCCAGCAGCCCGGACAGGCTCGGCTACGAGCAGTACTTC	CASSPDRLGYEQYF
TRBV6-6	TRBJ2-3	NA	few	TGTGCCAGCAGCCGTCGGGGGACCACAGGAGATACGCAGTATTTT	CASSRRGTTGDTQYF
TRBV27	TRBJ2-1	TRBD2	NA	TGTGCCAGCACCCTTAGCGGGGGGGCCAAGAATGAGCAGTTCTTC	CASTLSGGAKNEQFF
TRBV4-3	TRBJ1-2	TRBD1	NA	TGCGCCAGCAGCCAAGGTCTAAGGTCAGGGGGTTCCTATGGCTACACCTTC	CASSQGLRSGGSYGYTF
TRBV4-1	TRBJ2-5	TRBD2	few	TGCGCCAGCAGCCTCGGGGGGGGGCAAGAGACCCAGTACTTC	CASSLGGGQETQYF
TRBV7-8	TRBJ1-6	NA	many	TGTGCCAGCAGCTTAGCGGCAGACCCTAATTCACCCCTCCACTTT	CASSLAADPNSPLHF
TRBV3-1	TRBJ2-1	TRBD1	NA	TGTGCCAGCAGACTCCTAGGACAGGGGTCCTACAATGAGCAGTTCTTC	CASRLLGQGSYNEQFF
TRBV24-1	TRBJ2-1	NA	NA	TGTGCCACCAGTGCGAGCCCTGGCAATGAGCAGTTCTTC	CATSASPGNEQFF
TRBV9	TRBJ1-2	NA	NA	TGTGCCAGCAGCGTAGCGTCAGACTTTGGCTACACCTTC	CASSVASDFGYTF
TRBV9	TRBJ1-1	NA	few	TGTGCCAGCAGCTCCGGGGATCTCACTGAAGCTTTCTTT	CASSSGDLTEAFF
TRBV5-1	TRBJ2-1	NA	NA	TGCGCCAGCAGCTTGGACAGCCATGAGCAGTTCTTC	CASSLDSHEQFF
TRBV7-7	TRBJ2-7	TRBD1	NA	TGTGCTAGCAGCTTGGGACAGGGTGTATACGAGCAGTACTTC	CASSLGQGVYEQYF
TRBV5-1	TRBJ2-1	NA	many	TGCGCCAGCAGCGTGGACCGGAACAATGAGCAGTTCTTC	CASSVDRNNEQFF
TRBV5-1	TRBJ2-1	NA	NA	TGCGCCAGCAGCTTGGGCCGGGACCACCCGAAATATGAGCAGTTCTTC	CASSLGRDHPKYEQFF
TRBV6-5	TRBJ2-7	NA	NA	TGTGCCAGCAGGCCCCAGAGTCCGCCCGAGCAGTACTTC	CASRPQSPPEQYF
TRBV14	TRBJ2-1	NA	few	TGTGCCAGCAGCCAAGGGTTCTTGATGGAGCACTTC	CASSQGFLMEHF
TRBV20-1	TRBJ2-7	TRBD1	few	TGCAGTGCTAGAGGGGACAGGAGCTCCTACGAGCAGTACTTC	CSARGDRSSYEQYF